The rows below give T cell receptor beta chains drawn from one sample of a study of Graves' ophthalmopathy and Graves' hyperthyroidism. TCRdb reanalysed the multiplex PCR reads using MiXCR and keeps one entry per CDR3 protein. The data contain 660,000 or so distinct CDR3 sequences, about two fifths of them singletons. Sequencing was carried out using peripheral blood. Receptors were obtained from an adult man with Graves' ophthalmopathy. Both conserved end residues are part of each CDR3. The order of the fields is J gene, V gene, D gene, clone size, CDR3 protein, CDR3 DNA. A D gene is named only where the DNA matches it firmly. Clone size appears in some rows only: once, few, many, or a class for an expanded clone.

j_gene: TRBJ2-3
v_gene: TRBV10-3
d_gene: -
abundance: few
CDR3aa: CASSDILVSTQYF
CDR3nt: TGTGCCAGCAGTGACATACTAGTTTCGACGCAGTATTTT

j_gene: TRBJ2-7
v_gene: TRBV27
d_gene: -
abundance: -
CDR3aa: CAIARAGPSYEQYF
CDR3nt: TGTGCCATCGCGCGGGCAGGGCCCTCCTACGAGCAGTACTTC

j_gene: TRBJ2-7
v_gene: TRBV10-2
d_gene: TRBD2
abundance: -
CDR3aa: CASSPQAGDSYEQCF
CDR3nt: TGTGCCAGCAGTCCGCAAGCGGGGGACTCCTACGAGCAGTGCTTC

j_gene: TRBJ1-2
v_gene: TRBV12-5
d_gene: -
abundance: many
CDR3aa: CASRRNYGYTF
CDR3nt: TGTGCTAGCCGGCGGAACTATGGCTACACCTTC

j_gene: TRBJ1-2
v_gene: TRBV29-1
d_gene: -
abundance: -
CDR3aa: CRHGGGGINYGYTF
CDR3nt: TGCAGACACGGTGGAGGGGGAATTAACTATGGCTACACCTTC

j_gene: TRBJ2-2
v_gene: TRBV11-1
d_gene: -
abundance: -
CDR3aa: CASSLVFGELFF
CDR3nt: TGTGCCAGCAGTTTGGTGTTCGGGGAGCTGTTTTTT

j_gene: TRBJ2-3
v_gene: TRBV6-1
d_gene: TRBD1
abundance: once
CDR3aa: CASSRQGEMSDTQYF
CDR3nt: TGTGCCAGCAGTCGACAGGGCGAAATGTCAGATACGCAGTATTTT

j_gene: TRBJ2-5
v_gene: TRBV10-3
d_gene: -
abundance: many
CDR3aa: CATGTGEETQYF
CDR3nt: TGTGCCACCGGGACGGGGGAAGAGACCCAGTACTTC

j_gene: TRBJ2-7
v_gene: TRBV11-2
d_gene: TRBD2
abundance: -
CDR3aa: CASSSHAGRSYEQYF
CDR3nt: TGTGCCAGCAGCTCTCACGCCGGGAGGTCCTACGAGCAGTACTTC

j_gene: TRBJ1-4
v_gene: TRBV24-1
d_gene: TRBD1
abundance: few
CDR3aa: CATSRQGPEKLFF
CDR3nt: TGTGCCACCAGTCGACAGGGCCCTGAAAAACTGTTTTTT

j_gene: TRBJ1-2
v_gene: TRBV7-9
d_gene: -
abundance: -
CDR3aa: CASTRGTDNTF
CDR3nt: TGTGCCAGCACCAGGGGAACTGACAACACCTTC

j_gene: TRBJ1-4
v_gene: TRBV6-1
d_gene: TRBD1
abundance: once
CDR3aa: CASSDARDRWSEKLFF
CDR3nt: TGTGCCAGCAGTGACGCCCGGGACAGATGGAGTGAAAAACTGTTTTTT

j_gene: TRBJ2-5
v_gene: TRBV5-1
d_gene: TRBD2
abundance: -
CDR3aa: CASSSPGLAETQYF
CDR3nt: TGCGCCAGCAGCTCCCCGGGACTAGCAGAGACCCAGTACTTC

j_gene: TRBJ2-5
v_gene: TRBV2
d_gene: TRBD2
abundance: -
CDR3aa: CASSGGLEGETQYF
CDR3nt: TGTGCCAGCAGTGGTGGACTAGAAGGGGAGACCCAGTACTTC

j_gene: TRBJ1-1
v_gene: TRBV7-3
d_gene: -
abundance: many
CDR3aa: CASSLMRDTEAFF
CDR3nt: TGTGCCAGCAGCTTAATGCGAGATACTGAAGCTTTCTTT

j_gene: TRBJ2-7
v_gene: TRBV4-1
d_gene: TRBD2
abundance: -
CDR3aa: CASSQGRGGSSYEQYF
CDR3nt: TGCGCCAGCAGCCAAGGTCGGGGGGGGAGCTCCTACGAGCAGTACTTC

j_gene: TRBJ2-6
v_gene: TRBV5-4
d_gene: -
abundance: few
CDR3aa: CASSLDGRVGSGANVLTF
CDR3nt: TGTGCCAGCAGCTTGGATGGTAGAGTGGGCTCTGGGGCCAACGTCCTGACTTTC

j_gene: TRBJ1-5
v_gene: TRBV25-1
d_gene: TRBD1
abundance: -
CDR3aa: CASSGQDRIKQPQHF
CDR3nt: TGTGCCAGCAGTGGGCAGGACAGGATCAAACAGCCCCAGCATTTT

j_gene: TRBJ2-7
v_gene: TRBV10-3
d_gene: -
abundance: once
CDR3aa: CASSFGTSPSYEQYF
CDR3nt: TGTGCCAGCAGTTTTGGGACTTCCCCTTCCTACGAGCAGTACTTC

j_gene: TRBJ2-7
v_gene: TRBV10-3
d_gene: -
abundance: many
CDR3aa: CAISAQRHQYEQYF
CDR3nt: TGTGCCATCAGTGCCCAACGACATCAGTACGAGCAGTACTTC

j_gene: TRBJ1-2
v_gene: TRBV24-1
d_gene: -
abundance: many
CDR3aa: CATSGHQNYGYTF
CDR3nt: TGTGCCACCAGTGGACATCAGAACTATGGCTACACCTTC

j_gene: TRBJ2-7
v_gene: TRBV7-9
d_gene: -
abundance: many
CDR3aa: CASTDTTHYEQYF
CDR3nt: TGTGCCAGCACGGACACTACCCACTACGAGCAGTACTTC

j_gene: TRBJ2-7
v_gene: TRBV24-1
d_gene: TRBD2
abundance: many
CDR3aa: CATSDSLAGSYEQYF
CDR3nt: TGTGCCACCAGTGATTCCCTAGCGGGGAGCTACGAGCAGTACTTC

j_gene: TRBJ2-5
v_gene: TRBV7-9
d_gene: -
abundance: -
CDR3aa: CASSFVRLGGLETQYF
CDR3nt: TGTGCCAGCAGCTTTGTTCGATTGGGGGGCCTCGAGACCCAGTACTTC

j_gene: TRBJ1-4
v_gene: TRBV20-1
d_gene: TRBD1
abundance: many
CDR3aa: CSASYPWTGQNEKLFF
CDR3nt: TGCAGTGCTAGCTATCCGTGGACAGGCCAAAATGAAAAACTGTTTTTT

j_gene: TRBJ2-3
v_gene: TRBV7-3
d_gene: -
abundance: once
CDR3aa: CASSLETGINTQYF
CDR3nt: TGTGCCAGCAGCTTAGAAACAGGGATAAATACGCAGTATTTT

j_gene: TRBJ2-7
v_gene: TRBV2
d_gene: TRBD1
abundance: -
CDR3aa: CASRQGETSYEQYF
CDR3nt: TGTGCCAGCAGGCAGGGGGAAACATCCTACGAGCAGTACTTC

j_gene: TRBJ1-2
v_gene: TRBV5-1
d_gene: -
abundance: -
CDR3aa: CASNLGDERAGYTF
CDR3nt: TGCGCCAGCAACTTGGGAGACGAGAGGGCGGGCTACACCTTC

j_gene: TRBJ1-1
v_gene: TRBV10-3
d_gene: -
abundance: few
CDR3aa: CASSPGRSNTEAFF
CDR3nt: TGTGCCAGCAGTCCGGGACGATCGAACACTGAAGCTTTCTTT

j_gene: TRBJ1-2
v_gene: TRBV10-3
d_gene: -
abundance: many
CDR3aa: CAISELNFGYGYTF
CDR3nt: TGTGCCATCAGTGAGTTGAATTTCGGTTATGGCTACACCTTC

j_gene: TRBJ2-5
v_gene: TRBV20-1
d_gene: TRBD2
abundance: few
CDR3aa: CSAKGRRRGTPRETQYF
CDR3nt: TGCAGTGCCAAAGGGAGACGGCGGGGGACCCCCCGTGAGACCCAGTACTTC

j_gene: TRBJ2-5
v_gene: TRBV2
d_gene: TRBD1
abundance: -
CDR3aa: CASKIRQGRGETQYF
CDR3nt: TGTGCCAGCAAAATAAGACAGGGCCGTGGGGAGACCCAGTACTTC

j_gene: TRBJ2-7
v_gene: TRBV4-1
d_gene: TRBD2
abundance: -
CDR3aa: CASSQETSGGEQYF
CDR3nt: TGCGCCAGCAGCCAAGAGACTAGCGGGGGAGAGCAGTACTTC

j_gene: TRBJ2-4
v_gene: TRBV11-3
d_gene: TRBD2
abundance: -
CDR3aa: CASSSQSLLAGNVNIQYF
CDR3nt: TGTGCCAGCAGCTCCCAGTCGTTATTAGCGGGGAACGTGAACATTCAGTACTTC

j_gene: TRBJ1-2
v_gene: TRBV10-3
d_gene: -
abundance: -
CDR3aa: CAISESMAGGYTF
CDR3nt: TGTGCCATCAGTGAGTCGATGGCAGGGGGCTACACCTTC

j_gene: TRBJ2-2
v_gene: TRBV7-6
d_gene: TRBD2
abundance: many
CDR3aa: CASSQSGGAGTGELFF
CDR3nt: TGTGCCAGCAGCCAAAGCGGGGGGGCCGGCACCGGGGAGCTGTTTTTT

j_gene: TRBJ1-4
v_gene: TRBV2
d_gene: TRBD1
abundance: many
CDR3aa: CASLTQGVGEKLFF
CDR3nt: TGTGCCAGCCTTACACAGGGGGTAGGAGAAAAACTGTTTTTT

j_gene: TRBJ2-6
v_gene: TRBV15
d_gene: -
abundance: -
CDR3aa: CATSSSTGSGANVLTF
CDR3nt: TGTGCCACCAGCAGCTCTACGGGCTCTGGGGCCAACGTCCTGACTTTC

j_gene: TRBJ2-2
v_gene: TRBV25-1
d_gene: -
abundance: few
CDR3aa: CASSELGDGELFF
CDR3nt: TGTGCCAGCAGTGAACTCGGGGACGGGGAGCTGTTTTTT

j_gene: TRBJ2-7
v_gene: TRBV7-9
d_gene: -
abundance: once
CDR3aa: CARSLGSGDEQYF
CDR3nt: TGTGCCCGCAGCTTAGGGAGTGGCGACGAGCAGTACTTC

j_gene: TRBJ1-2
v_gene: TRBV19
d_gene: TRBD1
abundance: -
CDR3aa: CASGCGDRASGYTF
CDR3nt: TGTGCCAGTGGTTGCGGGGACAGAGCTTCGGGCTACACCTTC

j_gene: TRBJ1-4
v_gene: TRBV10-3
d_gene: -
abundance: many
CDR3aa: CAISERQGGKLFF
CDR3nt: TGTGCCATCAGTGAACGGCAGGGTGGAAAACTGTTTTTT

j_gene: TRBJ1-2
v_gene: TRBV7-2
d_gene: TRBD1
abundance: -
CDR3aa: CASSQGTGGYTF
CDR3nt: TGTGCCAGCAGCCAGGGGACAGGGGGCTACACCTTC

j_gene: TRBJ1-1
v_gene: TRBV9
d_gene: -
abundance: -
CDR3aa: CASSATGRGDTEAFF
CDR3nt: TGTGCCAGCAGCGCCACCGGGAGAGGGGACACTGAAGCTTTCTTT

j_gene: TRBJ1-4
v_gene: TRBV7-9
d_gene: -
abundance: -
CDR3aa: CASSRGIATNEKLFF
CDR3nt: TGTGCCAGCAGCCGGGGAATAGCAACTAATGAAAAACTGTTTTTT

j_gene: TRBJ1-1
v_gene: TRBV10-3
d_gene: -
abundance: -
CDR3aa: CAISYSAGFRTEAFF
CDR3nt: TGTGCCATCAGTTACTCGGCAGGCTTTCGCACTGAAGCTTTCTTT

j_gene: TRBJ2-5
v_gene: TRBV10-3
d_gene: TRBD2
abundance: -
CDR3aa: CAISEPSTSGTQGETQYF
CDR3nt: TGTGCCATCAGTGAACCCTCGACTAGCGGGACACAAGGGGAGACCCAGTACTTC

j_gene: TRBJ2-5
v_gene: TRBV19
d_gene: TRBD1
abundance: many
CDR3aa: CASRRTGRETQYF
CDR3nt: TGTGCCAGTAGGCGGACAGGGCGGGAGACCCAGTACTTC

j_gene: TRBJ2-7
v_gene: TRBV20-1
d_gene: TRBD1
abundance: -
CDR3aa: CSATGQGKGIYEQYF
CDR3nt: TGCAGTGCGACAGGACAGGGGAAAGGAATCTACGAGCAGTACTTC

j_gene: TRBJ1-4
v_gene: TRBV5-1
d_gene: -
abundance: many
CDR3aa: CASSLRGLDEKLFF
CDR3nt: TGCGCCAGCAGCTTACGGGGTTTGGATGAAAAACTGTTTTTT

j_gene: TRBJ1-4
v_gene: TRBV10-3
d_gene: TRBD1
abundance: many
CDR3aa: CAISTGGSNEKLFF
CDR3nt: TGTGCCATCAGCACAGGGGGATCTAATGAAAAACTGTTTTTT

j_gene: TRBJ1-4
v_gene: TRBV9
d_gene: -
abundance: many
CDR3aa: CASSTSAANEKLFF
CDR3nt: TGTGCCAGCAGCACCTCGGCGGCTAATGAAAAACTGTTTTTT

j_gene: TRBJ1-5
v_gene: TRBV12-3/TRBV12-4
d_gene: -
abundance: -
CDR3aa: CASSEMPRDQPQHF
CDR3nt: TGTGCCAGCAGTGAAATGCCCCGGGATCAGCCCCAGCATTTT

j_gene: TRBJ1-3
v_gene: TRBV9
d_gene: TRBD1
abundance: -
CDR3aa: CASSILQGATGNTIYF
CDR3nt: TGTGCCAGCAGCATACTACAGGGGGCTACTGGAAACACCATATATTTT

j_gene: TRBJ1-4
v_gene: TRBV2
d_gene: TRBD1
abundance: many
CDR3aa: CAGGTGDNEKLFF
CDR3nt: TGTGCCGGAGGGACAGGAGATAATGAAAAACTGTTTTTT

j_gene: TRBJ2-7
v_gene: TRBV2
d_gene: TRBD1
abundance: few
CDR3aa: CAITQGDPLPYEQYF
CDR3nt: TGTGCCATCACCCAGGGGGATCCCCTCCCCTACGAGCAGTACTTC

j_gene: TRBJ1-2
v_gene: TRBV7-8
d_gene: TRBD1
abundance: -
CDR3aa: CASSPGTGGSGYTF
CDR3nt: TGTGCCAGCAGCCCCGGGACAGGCGGGTCTGGCTACACCTTC

j_gene: TRBJ1-3
v_gene: TRBV29-1
d_gene: TRBD1
abundance: -
CDR3aa: CSVGGGGKANTIYF
CDR3nt: TGCAGCGTTGGGGGAGGGGGCAAGGCGAACACCATATATTTT

j_gene: TRBJ2-3
v_gene: TRBV29-1
d_gene: -
abundance: -
CDR3aa: CSVLGEGTDTQYF
CDR3nt: TGCAGCGTTCTTGGCGAGGGCACAGATACGCAGTATTTT

j_gene: TRBJ2-5
v_gene: TRBV9
d_gene: -
abundance: few
CDR3aa: CASSASGLDGTQYF
CDR3nt: TGTGCCAGCAGCGCGTCCGGCCTGGACGGGACCCAGTACTTC